This note documents a single TCR beta chain sequence. Its antigen is currently not known. No clone much larger than this one lies a single base away; base qualities are absent. TCRbeta CDR3 regions were amplified from genomic DNA by means of the immunoSEQ Assay, a bias-controlled multiplex PCR. Per the source publication's procedure: The number of nucleated cells in each sample was estimated by amplification of reference gene primers within the assay. To quantify the absolute abundance of each unique TCRbeta CDR3 rearrangement, sequence reads were collapsed and filtered. For each sample, productive Simpson clonality was calculated as the square root of Simpson's diversity index across productive rearrangements. TCRdb limited this immuneACCESS table to in-frame rearrangements with V and J called. A share of clones is missing; checked studies link under half to unresolved V genes, and the rest is unexplained. Clone size and the V and J calls come from that table; the DNA yielded D and trimming. In all, the sample holds approximately 200,000 clones, and about nine tenths of those were seen once. Of the sample, less than 1.5% falls within the top ten clones.

Measured from the cysteine to the phenylalanine, the CDR3 is 15 residues long. Solely the CDR3 DNA is kept, with 45 bases framed from the first base. Clipping removes 3 bases from V and 0 bases from J, with 2 as the unmatched junction base count. CDR1 and CDR2 are drawn from the germline V gene: SGDLS, YYNGEE. The data belong to a study of blood T cell repertoires in COVID-19 (TCRdb year 2020). For context, the study as a whole: Samples from collaborators originated in the United States, Italy and Spain and spanned both the acute and convalescent phases of COVID-19. The prospective study material was composed of cDNA or gDNA derived from T cells, B-cell-depleted T cells, or PBMCs. Deeply sampled blood TCRbeta repertoires from subjects exposed to, actively infected with, or recovered from COVID-19 were included in the dataset. A freely available public database, intended as a resource for researchers studying the immune response to SARS-CoV-2, is where the repertoires were released. Samples were obtained from the ongoing ImmuneRACE study (first 160 participants) and from 1,000 to 1,500 subjects provided by 6 global collaborators. The sample metadata nearly always contained a de-identified subject ID, COVID-19 status, age in years and sex. Where available, HLA class I and class II types were obtained from metadata supplied by the sample provider rather than from assay-based typing. The full study reports these points: How much clinical and demographic metadata was included differed by source and by participant, and the metadata was provided uncurated.

Participants in the prospective study were aged roughly 18 to 89 years, lived in 24 United States geographic areas, and enrolled through a virtual design. In the prospective study, participants were assigned to cohorts based on the clinical history participants reported in a screening survey and a study questionnaire. Recovered participants in ImmuneRACE Cohort 3 were defined by two consecutive negative NP/OP PCR tests, clearance by a healthcare professional, or resolution of symptoms. In the prospective study, mobile phlebotomists collected whole blood, serum and a nasopharyngeal or oropharyngeal swab from each participant. Prospective study participants could optionally give additional blood draws and questionnaires over a roughly 2-month period. Blood samples from the prospective study were shipped frozen or at room temperature prior to DNA extraction.

Sequenced input: PBMCs or T cells enriched from blood (not recorded which). The source is a man aged 30-40 years who had recovered from COVID-19. The chain links TRBV9 with TRBJ1-4; the junction holds 7 bases that match TRBD1. The CDR3 reads as follows: CASSAQGATNEKLFF. The nucleotide sequence is TGTGCCAGCAGCGCCCAGGGGGCAACTAATGAAAAACTGTTTTTT.